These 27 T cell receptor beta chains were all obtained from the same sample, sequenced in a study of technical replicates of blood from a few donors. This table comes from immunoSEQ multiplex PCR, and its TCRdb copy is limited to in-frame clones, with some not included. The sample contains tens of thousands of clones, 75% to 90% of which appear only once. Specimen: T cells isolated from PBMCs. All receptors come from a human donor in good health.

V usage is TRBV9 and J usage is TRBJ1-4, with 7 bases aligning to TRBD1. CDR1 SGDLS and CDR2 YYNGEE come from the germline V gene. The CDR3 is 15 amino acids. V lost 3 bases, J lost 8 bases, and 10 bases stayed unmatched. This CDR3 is CASSARQGEGEKLFF. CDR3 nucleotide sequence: TGTGCCAGCAGCGCCCGACAGGGAGAAGGGGAAAAACTGTTTTTT.

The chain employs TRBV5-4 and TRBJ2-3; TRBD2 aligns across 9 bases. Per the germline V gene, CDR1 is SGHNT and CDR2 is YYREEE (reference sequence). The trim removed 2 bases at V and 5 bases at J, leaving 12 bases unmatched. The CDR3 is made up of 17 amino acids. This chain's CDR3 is CASSLGGAAGGRDTQYF. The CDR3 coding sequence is TGTGCCAGCAGCTTAGGTGGCGCTGCGGGAGGGCGAGATACGCAGTATTTT.

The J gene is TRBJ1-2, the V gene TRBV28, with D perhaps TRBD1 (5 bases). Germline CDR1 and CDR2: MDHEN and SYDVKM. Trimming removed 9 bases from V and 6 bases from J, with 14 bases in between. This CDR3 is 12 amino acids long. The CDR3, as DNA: TGTGCCAGAAAGGAAGGGGCAGATGGCTACACCTTC. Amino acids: CARKEGADGYTF.

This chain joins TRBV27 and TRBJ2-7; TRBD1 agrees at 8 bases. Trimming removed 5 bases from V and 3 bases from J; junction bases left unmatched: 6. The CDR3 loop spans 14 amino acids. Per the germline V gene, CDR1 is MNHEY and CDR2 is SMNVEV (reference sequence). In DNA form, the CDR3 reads TGTGCCAGCAGTGTCGGGACAGGAATCTACGAGCAGTACTTC. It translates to CASSVGTGIYEQYF.

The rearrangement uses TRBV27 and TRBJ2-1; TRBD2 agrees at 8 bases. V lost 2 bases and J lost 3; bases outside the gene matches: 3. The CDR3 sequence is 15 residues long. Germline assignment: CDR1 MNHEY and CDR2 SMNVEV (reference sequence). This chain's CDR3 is CASSLDGRVYNEQFF. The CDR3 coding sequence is TGTGCCAGCAGTTTAGACGGGAGGGTCTACAATGAGCAGTTCTTC.

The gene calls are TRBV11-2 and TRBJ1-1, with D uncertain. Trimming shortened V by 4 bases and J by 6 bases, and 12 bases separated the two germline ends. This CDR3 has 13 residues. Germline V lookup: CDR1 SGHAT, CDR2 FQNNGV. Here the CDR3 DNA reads TGTGCCAGCAGCTCCAATCGGGGTCCTGAAGCTTTCTTT. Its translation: CASSSNRGPEAFF.

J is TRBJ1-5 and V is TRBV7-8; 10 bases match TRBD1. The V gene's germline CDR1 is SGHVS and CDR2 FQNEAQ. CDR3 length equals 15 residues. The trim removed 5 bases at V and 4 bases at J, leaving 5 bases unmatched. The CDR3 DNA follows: TGTGCCAGCAGCCGCACGGGACAGGGGAATCAGCCCCAGCATTTT. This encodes CASSRTGQGNQPQHF.

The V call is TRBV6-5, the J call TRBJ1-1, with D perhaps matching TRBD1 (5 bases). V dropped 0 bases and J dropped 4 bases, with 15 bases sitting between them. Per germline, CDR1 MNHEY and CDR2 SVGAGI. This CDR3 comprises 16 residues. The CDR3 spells CASSYSAGETGTEAFF. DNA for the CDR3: TGTGCCAGCAGTTACTCTGCGGGGGAAACTGGCACTGAAGCTTTCTTT.

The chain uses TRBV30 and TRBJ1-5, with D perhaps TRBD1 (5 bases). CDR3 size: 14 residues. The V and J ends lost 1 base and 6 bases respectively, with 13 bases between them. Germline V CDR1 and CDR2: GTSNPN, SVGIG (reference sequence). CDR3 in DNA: TGTGCCTGGAGTGGGGGGGAGAAGGGTCAGCCCCAGCATTTT. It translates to CAWSGGEKGQPQHF.

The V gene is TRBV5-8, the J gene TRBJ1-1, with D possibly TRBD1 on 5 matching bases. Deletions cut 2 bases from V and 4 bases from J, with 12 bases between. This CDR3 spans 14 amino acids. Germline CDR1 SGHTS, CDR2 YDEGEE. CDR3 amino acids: CASSFMAGRTEAFF. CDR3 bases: TGTGCCAGCAGCTTTATGGCGGGACGCACTGAAGCTTTCTTT.

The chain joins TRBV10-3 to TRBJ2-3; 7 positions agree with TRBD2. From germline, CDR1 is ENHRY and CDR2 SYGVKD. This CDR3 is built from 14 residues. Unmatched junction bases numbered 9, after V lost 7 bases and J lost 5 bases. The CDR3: CAITLGGSVDTQYF. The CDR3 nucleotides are TGTGCCATCACCCTCGGGGGGTCGGTAGATACGCAGTATTTT.

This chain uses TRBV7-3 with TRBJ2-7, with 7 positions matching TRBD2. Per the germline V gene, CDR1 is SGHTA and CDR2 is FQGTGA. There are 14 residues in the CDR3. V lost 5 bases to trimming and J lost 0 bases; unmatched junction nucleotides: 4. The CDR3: CASSALANSYEQYF. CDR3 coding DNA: TGTGCCAGCAGCGCACTAGCGAACTCCTACGAGCAGTACTTC.

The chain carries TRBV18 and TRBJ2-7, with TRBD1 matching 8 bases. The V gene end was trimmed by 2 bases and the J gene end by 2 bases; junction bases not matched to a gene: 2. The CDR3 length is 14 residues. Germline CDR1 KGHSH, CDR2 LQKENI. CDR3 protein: CASSPGTGPYEQYF. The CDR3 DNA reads TGTGCCAGCTCACCAGGGACAGGTCCCTACGAGCAGTACTTC.

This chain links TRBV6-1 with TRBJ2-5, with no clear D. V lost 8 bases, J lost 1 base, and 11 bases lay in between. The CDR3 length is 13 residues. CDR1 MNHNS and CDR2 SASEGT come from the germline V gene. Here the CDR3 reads CASCMGFQETQYF. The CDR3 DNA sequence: TGTGCCAGCTGCATGGGCTTCCAAGAGACCCAGTACTTC.

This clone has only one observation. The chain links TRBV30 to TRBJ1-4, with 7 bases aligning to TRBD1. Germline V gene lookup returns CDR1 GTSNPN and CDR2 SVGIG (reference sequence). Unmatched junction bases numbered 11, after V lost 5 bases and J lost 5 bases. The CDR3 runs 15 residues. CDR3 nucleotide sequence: TGTGCCTGGTCAAATCAGGGGGTCCAAAATGAAAAACTGTTTTTT. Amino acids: CAWSNQGVQNEKLFF.

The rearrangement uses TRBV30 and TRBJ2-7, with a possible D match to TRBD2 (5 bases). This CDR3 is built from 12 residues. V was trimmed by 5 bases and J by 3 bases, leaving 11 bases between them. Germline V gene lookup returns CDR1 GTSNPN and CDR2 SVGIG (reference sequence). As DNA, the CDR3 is TGTGCCTGGGGAGGCGGTTTCTACGAGCAGTACTTC. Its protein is CAWGGGFYEQYF.

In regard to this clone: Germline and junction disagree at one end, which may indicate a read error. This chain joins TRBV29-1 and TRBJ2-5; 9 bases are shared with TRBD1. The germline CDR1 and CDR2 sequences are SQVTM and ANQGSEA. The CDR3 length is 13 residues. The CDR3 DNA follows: TGCAGCTTTGACAGGGGGGTAAGGGAGACCCAGTACTTC. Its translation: CSFDRGVRETQYF.

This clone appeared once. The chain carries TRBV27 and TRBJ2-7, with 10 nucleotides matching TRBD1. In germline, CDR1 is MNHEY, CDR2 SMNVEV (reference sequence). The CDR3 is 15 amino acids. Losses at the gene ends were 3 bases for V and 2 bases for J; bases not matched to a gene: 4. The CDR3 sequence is CASSFIGTGAYEQYF. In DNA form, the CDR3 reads TGTGCCAGCAGTTTCATCGGGACAGGGGCCTACGAGCAGTACTTC.

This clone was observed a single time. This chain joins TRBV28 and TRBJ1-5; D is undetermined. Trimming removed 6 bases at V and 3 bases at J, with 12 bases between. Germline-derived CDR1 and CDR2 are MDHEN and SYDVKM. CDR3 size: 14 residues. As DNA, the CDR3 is TGTGCCAGCAGCGGTGGAGGGCTCAATCAGCCCCAGCATTTT. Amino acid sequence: CASSGGGLNQPQHF.

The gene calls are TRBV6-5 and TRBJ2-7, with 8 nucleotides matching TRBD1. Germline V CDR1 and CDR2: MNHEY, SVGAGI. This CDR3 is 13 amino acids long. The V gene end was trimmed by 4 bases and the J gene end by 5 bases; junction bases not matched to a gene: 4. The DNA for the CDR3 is TGTGCCAGCAGTTCGGACAGGGCTCACGAGCAGTACTTC. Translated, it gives CASSSDRAHEQYF.

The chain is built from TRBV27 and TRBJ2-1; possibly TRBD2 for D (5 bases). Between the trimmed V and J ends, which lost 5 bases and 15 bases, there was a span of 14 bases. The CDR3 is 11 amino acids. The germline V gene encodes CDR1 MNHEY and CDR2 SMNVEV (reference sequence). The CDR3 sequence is CASSKGRELFF. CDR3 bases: TGTGCCAGCAGTAAAGGACGGGAATTGTTCTTC.

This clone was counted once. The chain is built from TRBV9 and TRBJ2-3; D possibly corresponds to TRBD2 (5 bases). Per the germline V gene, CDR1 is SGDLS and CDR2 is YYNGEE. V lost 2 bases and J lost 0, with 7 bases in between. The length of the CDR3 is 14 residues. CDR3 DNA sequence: TGTGCCAGCAGCGTCAGGACTAGCACAGATACGCAGTATTTT. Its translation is CASSVRTSTDTQYF. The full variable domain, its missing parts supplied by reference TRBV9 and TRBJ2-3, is DSGVTQTPKHLITATGQRVTLRCSPRSGDLSVYWYQQSLDQGLQFLIQYYNGEERAKGNILERFSAQQFPDLHSELNLSSLELGDSALYFCASSVRTSTDTQYFGPGTRLTVL.

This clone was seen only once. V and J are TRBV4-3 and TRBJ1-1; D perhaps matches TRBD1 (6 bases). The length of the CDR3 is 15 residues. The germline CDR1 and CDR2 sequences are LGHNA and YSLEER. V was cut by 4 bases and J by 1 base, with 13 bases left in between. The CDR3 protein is CASSPSGVGNTEAFF. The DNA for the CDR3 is TGCGCCAGCAGCCCTTCAGGGGTCGGGAACACTGAAGCTTTCTTT.

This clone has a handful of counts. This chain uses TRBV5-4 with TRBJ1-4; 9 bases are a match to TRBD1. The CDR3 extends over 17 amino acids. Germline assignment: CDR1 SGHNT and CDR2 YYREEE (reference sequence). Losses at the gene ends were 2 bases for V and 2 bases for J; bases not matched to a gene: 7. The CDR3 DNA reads TGTGCCAGCAGCTTTTGGACAGGGGAAGGGACTAATGAAAAACTGTTTTTT. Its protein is CASSFWTGEGTNEKLFF.

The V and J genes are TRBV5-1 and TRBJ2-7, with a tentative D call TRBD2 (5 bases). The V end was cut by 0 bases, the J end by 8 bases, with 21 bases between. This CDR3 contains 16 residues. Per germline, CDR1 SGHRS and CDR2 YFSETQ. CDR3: CASSLDGIAGGRQQYF. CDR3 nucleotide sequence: TGCGCCAGCAGCTTGGATGGTATTGCGGGCGGCAGGCAGCAGTACTTC.

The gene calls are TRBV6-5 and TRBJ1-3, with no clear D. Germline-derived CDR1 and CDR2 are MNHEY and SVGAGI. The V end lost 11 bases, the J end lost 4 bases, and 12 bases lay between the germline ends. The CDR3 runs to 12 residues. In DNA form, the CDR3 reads TGTGCCGTACACAGCTTGGGAAACACCATATATTTT. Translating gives CAVHSLGNTIYF.

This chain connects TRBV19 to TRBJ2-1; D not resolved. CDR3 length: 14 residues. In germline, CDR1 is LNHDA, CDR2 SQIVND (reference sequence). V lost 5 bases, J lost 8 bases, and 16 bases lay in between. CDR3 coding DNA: TGTGCCAGTAGTTCCTTAGGAGAGGTGTATGAGCAGTTCTTC. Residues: CASSSLGEVYEQFF.